This T cell receptor beta chain was obtained from a study of shared clonotypes between healthy human individuals. In the case of this clone: This sample includes further DNA sequences coding for the same CDR3.

The repertoire was sequenced with immunoSEQ multiplex PCR; TCRdb's copy has only in-frame clones and lacks some. In the table there are a few hundred thousand clones, around 80% of which are singletons. With 1 base removed from V and 4 bases from J, the gap between germline ends came to 4 bases. The CDR3 runs 13 residues. The germline gives CDR1 KGHSH, CDR2 LQKENI. The origin of this receptor is a woman aged 40 to 50 in good health. Some clones in this sample may be carry-over from other donors' samples. Material: PBMCs. The chain recombines TRBV18 with TRBJ2-2; the D is unclear. The CDR3 loop is CASSPRTTGELFF. The CDR3 DNA is TGTGCCAGCTCACCACGAACCACCGGGGAGCTGTTTTTT.